This note documents a single T cell receptor beta chain sequence. There is no known antigen for this receptor. Per-base quality was not reported, and no clone a single base away is much larger than it. Peripheral blood CD8+ and CD4+ T cells from healthy donors, Susac syndrome patients and multiple sclerosis patients were profiled by high-throughput TCR beta sequencing. Healthy donors were included as age- and sex-matched controls. Bulk CD8+ and CD4+ T cells were purified by magnetic negative isolation, whereas CD8+ TEMRA cells were enriched by FACS. Blood was drawn into EDTA tubes, processed within 24 hours, and PBMCs were isolated by density gradient centrifugation. PBMCs destined for TCR sequencing were cryopreserved in liquid nitrogen and later thawed in a 37 °C water bath. A purity of at least 90% was achieved for sorted or isolated CD4+, CD8+ and CD8+ TEMRA cells. These data come from a study of CD8 T cells in Susac syndrome (dated by TCRdb to between 2018 and 2021). Some background on the complete study: Whether CD8+ T cell activation and differentiation in Susac syndrome was antigen driven was tested using repertoire sequencing.

The paper as a whole reports these results and caveats: The study acknowledged that relatively few individuals were included in the TCR sequencing and HLA analysis.

Taken from cysteine to phenylalanine, the CDR3 has 16 residues. The DNA shown is the 48-base CDR3, in frame from base 1. From the germline V gene, CDR1 is LGHNA and CDR2 is YSLEER. The junction carries 14 bases between V and J, which are trimmed by 3 bases and 2 bases respectively. RNA was extracted using the RNeasy kit, and about 0.45 to 1 ug of the RNA was reverse transcribed with random hexamers. The immunoSEQ multiplex PCR assay, covering 54 Vbeta and 13 Jbeta segments, was used to amplify TCR beta CDR3 regions. PCR amplification bias was corrected by using a synthetic template baseline for primer optimization and computational correction. The original methods were these. Reads were annotated to V, D and J genes according to IMGT and were analyzed with immunoSEQ Analyzer, with only productive sequences retained. Clonality was calculated as one minus the Shannon entropy normalized by log2 of the number of productive unique sequences. Public and private clones were assessed among the 100 most prevalent clones of each patient and control. A clone was defined as Susac-specific if it was absent from the healthy and MS cohorts, from more than 850 published viral clones and from other ImmuneACCESS disease sequences. The public reads were quality trimmed at Q25 with fastp and then assembled into clones with MiXCR by TCRdb, keeping productive beta chains. Merged by CDR3 protein, the rows form single entries marked with the most common genes and DNA. These V and J calls rely on TCRdb rather than the paper's analysis. Within this sample are about 210,000 distinct CDR3 sequences, with 95% of them counted one time only. The leading ten clones occupy 0.08% to 0.11% of the sample.

The clonotype comes from a human donor in good health. The V and J segments used are TRBV4-3 and TRBJ2-1; TRBD2 is a possible D gene, resting on 5 matching bases. Sequencing was carried out using CD4+ T cells from PBMCs. The CDR3 region: CASSHRSRATYNEQFF. The nucleotide sequence reads TGCGCCAGCAGCCACCGTTCGAGGGCAACCTACAATGAGCAGTTCTTC.